A single sample gave rise to the 26 T cell receptor beta chains below, sequenced in a study of T-cell reconstitution after alpha-beta-depleted transplantation in children (dated by TCRdb to 2015 to 2016). Read against the paper, the sample's treatment or condition label means: allogeneic hematopoietic cell transplantation with graft depleted of TCRalphabeta T cells and CD19 B cells. To prepare the library, PCR was applied. TCRdb lists the instrument as Illumina HiSeq 2500. TCR libraries were prepared with molecular barcoding, using unique molecular identifiers to normalize TCRbeta repertoire quantification. The raw public data were reprocessed by TCRdb itself: fastp quality trimming at Q25, MiXCR clonotype calling, in-frame beta chains only. Duplicate CDR3 protein sequences are folded into a single record with the most common DNA and genes. This sample holds around 440,000 distinct CDR3 sequences; under 12% were observed only once. About 2.1% of the sample belongs to the ten largest clones.

The material sequenced was PBMCs, taken before TCRalphabeta/CD19-depleted stem cell transplant. The receptors shown here come from a child under 10 years old with inherited bone marrow failure, due to receive a stem cell transplant.

This clonotype was recorded many times. The CDR3 spells CASSYQAQQFF. In DNA form, the CDR3 reads TGTGCCAGCAGTTACCAGGCTCAGCAGTTCTTC. The genes are TRBV6-5 and TRBJ2-1, with no clear D. CDR1 is MNHEY, CDR2 SVGAGI, per germline. The V and J ends lost 2 bases and 11 bases respectively, with 7 bases between them. CDR3 length equals 11 residues.

In this sample, this clonotype turned up many times. The chain carries TRBV12-3 or TRBV12-4 and TRBJ2-2; TRBD2 aligns across 11 bases. V was pared by 2 bases and J by 5 bases, with 7 bases of the junction left unmatched. There are 17 residues in the CDR3. CDR3 amino acids: CASSLWLAGGPTGELFF. DNA of the CDR3: TGTGCCAGCAGTTTATGGCTAGCGGGAGGTCCAACCGGGGAGCTGTTTTTT.

In this sample, this clonotype turned up many times. At one end the junction does not follow the germline gene, possibly because of a read error. The rearrangement links TRBV13 to TRBJ1-4, with 10 bases that match TRBD1. The germline gives CDR1 PRHDT, CDR2 FYEKMQ (reference sequence). This CDR3 comprises 16 residues. CDR3 residues: CASSIGQGATNEKLFF. CDR3 in DNA: TGTGCCAGCAGCATAGGACAGGGGGCAACTAATGAAAAACTGTTTTTT.

This clonotype was found a few times. V is TRBV19 and J is TRBJ2-1, with D tentatively TRBD1 or TRBD2 (5 bases each). From germline, CDR1 is LNHDA and CDR2 SQIVND (reference sequence). The V end was cut by 3 bases, the J end by 3 bases, with 12 bases between. CDR3 length: 15 amino acids. The CDR3 protein is CASSMGEQFYNEQFF. The DNA for the CDR3 is TGTGCCAGTAGTATGGGGGAGCAGTTCTACAATGAGCAGTTCTTC. Full variable domain (missing parts from reference TRBV19 and TRBJ2-1): DGGITQSPKYLFRKEGQNVTLSCEQNLNHDAMYWYRQDPGQGLRLIYYSQIVNDFQKGDIAEGYSVSREKKESFPLTVTSAQKNPTAFYLCASSMGEQFYNEQFFGPGTRLTVL.

There are many counts of this clonotype. The chain employs TRBV29-1 and TRBJ2-1; TRBD2 matches 7 bases. Trimming removed 6 bases from V and 9 bases from J; junction bases left unmatched: 14. The germline gives CDR1 SQVTM, CDR2 ANQGSEA. This CDR3 has 14 residues. CDR3 nucleotide sequence: TGCAGCGTCCCCGCTCTGCTCGCGGGAGTTGAGCAGTTCTTC. Its translation is CSVPALLAGVEQFF.

This clonotype was found many times. V is TRBV12-3 or TRBV12-4 and J is TRBJ2-3, with 8 bases matching TRBD2. V lost 6 bases and J lost 3; bases outside the gene matches: 11. The CDR3 runs to 16 residues. Written as DNA, the CDR3 is TGTGCCAGCAGCCCGGGACTAGGCATGGCTACAGATACGCAGTATTTT. Its protein is CASSPGLGMATDTQYF.

CDR3 in DNA: TGTGCCAGCAGCTCCGGGAGTAACTCGCAGTATTTT. This codes for CASSSGSNSQYF. The chain is built from TRBV5-6 and TRBJ2-3, with a weak D call TRBD2 (6 bases). This CDR3 comprises 12 residues. CDR1 SGHDT and CDR2 YYEEEE come from the germline V gene. The V and J ends lost 3 bases and 10 bases respectively, with 12 bases between them.

This clonotype has only a few counts. The chain joins TRBV7-6 to TRBJ2-5; D perhaps matches TRBD2 (5 bases). CDR1 is SGHVS and CDR2 is FNYEAQ in the germline V gene. The V end was cut by 3 bases, the J end by 1 base, with 21 bases between. This CDR3 spans 18 amino acids. DNA of the CDR3: TGTGCCAGCAGCTTTAGTTTCGGGCAGAGGGAATTCCAAGAGACCCAGTACTTC. This translates into CASSFSFGQREFQETQYF.

This clonotype was found a few times. V is TRBV25-1 and J is TRBJ2-5; D is undetermined. Germline CDR1 and CDR2: MGHDK and SYGVNS. Trimming removed 0 bases at V and 1 base at J, with 12 bases between. The length of the CDR3 is 16 residues. The CDR3 loop reads CASSEYGSGFQETQYF. The CDR3 DNA reads TGTGCCAGCAGTGAATATGGGTCAGGATTCCAAGAGACCCAGTACTTC.

V gene TRBV10-1 combines with J gene TRBJ2-2; possible D gene TRBD1, 5 bases. V dropped 3 bases and J dropped 5 bases, with 13 bases sitting between them. This CDR3 is 15 amino acids long. In germline, CDR1 is WNHNN, CDR2 SYGVQD (reference sequence). CDR3: CASSDLTQATGELFF. The CDR3 DNA reads TGCGCCAGCAGTGACCTAACACAGGCGACCGGGGAGCTGTTTTTT.

This clonotype occurred many times. Here the CDR3 DNA reads TGTGCCAGTAGTATTAGCCAAGACAGCGCGAACACCGGGGAGCTGTTTTTT. This gives the protein CASSISQDSANTGELFF. This sequence joins TRBV19 and TRBJ2-2; maybe TRBD1 (5 bases). The germline V gene encodes CDR1 LNHDA and CDR2 SQIVND (reference sequence). The CDR3 extends over 17 amino acids. Trimming cost V 3 bases and J 0 bases, with 14 bases left between them. The full variable domain, with the rest looked up from reference TRBV19 and TRBJ2-2, is DGGITQSPKYLFRKEGQNVTLSCEQNLNHDAMYWYRQDPGQGLRLIYYSQIVNDFQKGDIAEGYSVSREKKESFPLTVTSAQKNPTAFYLCASSISQDSANTGELFFGEGSRLTVL.

The sample holds many counts of this clonotype. V is TRBV6-1 and J is TRBJ2-2; D remains ambiguous. Germline V CDR1 and CDR2: MNHNS, SASEGT. Between the trimmed V and J ends, which lost 5 bases and 6 bases, there was a span of 13 bases. CDR3 length: 14 amino acids. The CDR3 DNA is TGTGCCAGCAGTAAATATCTGACGTCCGGGGAGCTGTTTTTT. Amino acids: CASSKYLTSGELFF.

The sample holds many counts of this clonotype. The J gene is TRBJ2-3, the V gene TRBV28; weak D call: TRBD2 (6 bases). The germline gives CDR1 MDHEN, CDR2 SYDVKM. V lost 3 bases and J lost 1, with 11 bases in between. CDR3 length: 15 amino acids. In DNA form, the CDR3 reads TGTGCCAGCAGTTTCCCCAGGGAGGGCACAGATACGCAGTATTTT. It encodes CASSFPREGTDTQYF.

This clonotype was recorded at least ten times. The gene calls are TRBV10-3 and TRBJ2-7, with 11 bases lining up with TRBD1. The length of the CDR3 is 12 residues. The J segment lost 5 bases and the V segment lost 9 bases, leaving 3 bases of the junction unmatched. Germline V gene data show CDR1 as ENHRY and CDR2 as SYGVKD. DNA of the CDR3: TGTGCCATTGGACAGGGGGCCAACGAGCAGTACTTC. Translating it yields CAIGQGANEQYF.

This clonotype was seen repeatedly, ten times or more. The chain links TRBV24-1 to TRBJ2-1, with D perhaps matching TRBD1 or TRBD2 (6 bases each). Germline CDR1 KGHDR, CDR2 SFDVKD. There are 13 residues in the CDR3. Trimming removed 1 base at V and 14 bases at J, with 14 bases between. As DNA, the CDR3 is TGTGCCACCAGTGATTTCGCCGGGGGCGATGAGTTCTTC. Translating gives CATSDFAGGDEFF.

This clonotype was counted at least ten times. The chain links TRBV4-3 to TRBJ2-2; 8 bases are a match to TRBD1. The germline CDR1 and CDR2 sequences are LGHNA and YSLEER. The V segment lost 4 bases and the J segment 6 bases; nucleotides outside the gene matches: 10. The CDR3 runs to 16 residues. CDR3 amino acids: CASSRTQGAEAGELFF. The CDR3 DNA sequence: TGCGCCAGCAGCCGGACTCAGGGGGCTGAAGCCGGGGAGCTGTTTTTT.

Many counts were recorded for this clonotype. The genes are TRBV12-3 or TRBV12-4 and TRBJ1-2, with D possibly matching TRBD1 (5 bases). CDR3 length equals 16 residues. Trimming took off 3 bases at V and 0 bases at J, with 14 bases between the two ends. CDR3 nucleotide sequence: TGTGCCAGCAGTTTTTACGCAGGGCTAACTAACTATGGCTACACCTTC. The encoded protein is CASSFYAGLTNYGYTF.

This clonotype was picked up many times. This sequence joins TRBV27 and TRBJ2-3; D unclear. V lost 5 bases and J lost 2, with 5 bases in between. Germline-derived CDR1 and CDR2 are MNHEY and SMNVEV (reference sequence). The length of the CDR3 is 12 residues. This chain's CDR3 is CASSPHTDTQYF. CDR3 nucleotides: TGTGCCAGCAGTCCCCACACAGATACGCAGTATTTT.

The rearrangement links TRBV20-1 to TRBJ1-1; a possible D gene is TRBD1 (5 bases). The CDR3 runs to 15 residues. Trimming removed 0 bases at V and 5 bases at J, with 16 bases between. CDR1 and CDR2 from the germline V gene are DFQATT and SNEGSKA (reference sequence). CDR3 DNA: TGCAGTGCTAGAGATCTGGGAGGGGCAAAGACTGAAGCTTTCTTT. This gives the protein CSARDLGGAKTEAFF.

This clonotype appeared many times. CDR3 in amino acids: CASSPLSGELFF. In DNA, the CDR3 is TGTGCCAGCAGCCCCCTTTCCGGGGAGCTGTTTTTT. The chain recombines TRBV3-1 with TRBJ2-2, with D uncertain. V was shortened by 4 bases and J by 6 bases, with 6 bases between the two germline ends. CDR1 and CDR2 from the germline V gene are LGHDT and YNNKEL (reference sequence). This CDR3 contains 12 residues.

The sample holds many counts of this clonotype. The CDR3 bases are TGTGCCAGCAGCCCCATGGTTCCACCCCGCACCGGGGAGCTGTTTTTT. It codes for CASSPMVPPRTGELFF. V usage is TRBV7-2 and J usage is TRBJ2-2; D gene unclear. This CDR3 has 16 amino acids. The germline V gene has CDR1 SGHTA and CDR2 FQGNSA. V was trimmed by 5 bases and J by 4 bases, leaving 17 bases between them.

The chain employs TRBV20-1 and TRBJ1-2, with D unresolved. CDR3 length: 13 amino acids. Trimming took 0 bases from V and 7 from J, leaving 12 bases between them. Germline V CDR1 and CDR2: DFQATT, SNEGSKA (reference sequence). CDR3 sequence: CSARDPFPPGYTF. As DNA, the CDR3 is TGCAGTGCTAGAGATCCTTTCCCCCCTGGCTACACCTTC.

This clonotype was found many times. This chain joins TRBV4-3 and TRBJ2-1, with D hard to call. Trimming left V 8 bases short and J 5 bases short, with 16 bases between. This CDR3 has 14 amino acids. Looked up from germline, CDR1 is LGHNA and CDR2 is YSLEER. The chain's CDR3 is CASQNGVSNNEQFF. CDR3 bases: TGCGCCAGCCAAAATGGGGTTAGCAACAATGAGCAGTTCTTC.

This clonotype was seen ten or more times. V is TRBV18 and J is TRBJ1-5, with D tentatively TRBD1 (6 bases). The CDR3 is made up of 16 amino acids. V was pared by 3 bases and J by 4 bases, with 16 bases between. Germline V lookup: CDR1 KGHSH, CDR2 LQKENI. The chain's CDR3 is CASSPSDSAVNQPQHF. CDR3 sequence (DNA): TGTGCCAGCTCACCCTCGGACAGTGCGGTTAATCAGCCCCAGCATTTT.

This clonotype was seen a single time. With a much larger clone just one base away, this may be a read error. The genes are TRBV10-3 and TRBJ2-1; D ambiguous. The CDR3 is 10 residues long. Germline lookup yields CDR1 ENHRY and CDR2 SYGVKD. The CDR3 sequence is CAIGGNDQFF. CDR3 in DNA: TGTGCCATCGGTGGCAATGACCAGTTCTTC.

Ten or more counts support this clonotype. V is TRBV7-8 and J is TRBJ1-4; no clear D gene. V dropped 8 bases and J dropped 7 bases, with 17 bases sitting between them. Germline lookup yields CDR1 SGHVS and CDR2 FQNEAQ. The CDR3 has 14 amino acids. The CDR3 nucleotides are TGTGCCAGCGGACCCACAGAAGGATTTGAAAAACTGTTTTTT. It codes for CASGPTEGFEKLFF.